A selection of T cell receptor beta chains follows, all from one sample in a study of T cell responses to AZD1222 COVID-19 vaccine. The protocol was immunoSEQ multiplex PCR, while the TCRdb copy is restricted to in-frame clones and leaves out a portion. The table includes about 190,000 clones, approximately 94% detected once. Sample: peripheral blood, taken on day 0 of AZD1222 vaccination. Receptors originate from an adult in good health. CDR3s include the opening cysteine and the closing phenylalanine or tryptophan. A D gene is named only where the DNA matches it firmly. A clone size is listed for some rows: how often the clone was seen (once, few, many), or a class if it is expanded.

j_gene: TRBJ2-3; v_gene: TRBV5-6; d_gene: -; abundance: -; CDR3aa: CASSLLQGADTQYF; CDR3nt: TGTGCCAGCAGCTTGCTTCAGGGTGCAGATACGCAGTATTTT
j_gene: TRBJ1-1; v_gene: TRBV9; d_gene: -; abundance: once; CDR3aa: CASSVASNTEAFF; CDR3nt: TGTGCCAGCAGCGTAGCAAGTAACACTGAAGCTTTCTTT
j_gene: TRBJ2-7; v_gene: TRBV7-9; d_gene: -; abundance: -; CDR3aa: CASSTHRVDAAQYF; CDR3nt: TGTGCCAGCAGCACCCACAGGGTAGACGCCGCGCAGTACTTC
j_gene: TRBJ1-1; v_gene: TRBV12-3/TRBV12-4; d_gene: TRBD1; abundance: -; CDR3aa: CASQRQGDTEAFF; CDR3nt: TGTGCCAGCCAGAGACAGGGGGACACTGAAGCTTTCTTT
j_gene: TRBJ2-7; v_gene: TRBV21-1; d_gene: -; abundance: once; CDR3aa: CASSKPLPPGGSTYEQYF; CDR3nt: TGTGCCAGCAGCAAACCTCTTCCCCCTGGCGGGAGTACCTACGAGCAGTACTTC
j_gene: TRBJ1-1; v_gene: TRBV6-5; d_gene: TRBD1; abundance: -; CDR3aa: CASKRQGAEAFF; CDR3nt: TGTGCCAGCAAGAGACAGGGGGCTGAAGCTTTCTTT
j_gene: TRBJ2-7; v_gene: TRBV5-1; d_gene: TRBD2; abundance: -; CDR3aa: CATPPGLATYEQYF; CDR3nt: TGCGCCACCCCCCCGGGACTAGCGACCTACGAGCAGTACTTC
j_gene: TRBJ1-3; v_gene: TRBV29-1; d_gene: -; abundance: -; CDR3aa: CSVGGTGNTIYF; CDR3nt: TGCAGCGTTGGGGGTACTGGAAACACCATATATTTT
j_gene: TRBJ1-6; v_gene: TRBV10-3; d_gene: -; abundance: -; CDR3aa: CAISESGNSPLHF; CDR3nt: TGTGCCATCAGTGAGTCCGGCAATTCACCCCTCCACTTT
j_gene: TRBJ1-1; v_gene: TRBV3-1/TRBV3-2; d_gene: TRBD1; abundance: -; CDR3aa: CASSPTGGAYTEAFF; CDR3nt: TGTGCCAGCAGCCCTACAGGGGGCGCATATACTGAAGCTTTCTTT
j_gene: TRBJ1-1; v_gene: TRBV7-3; d_gene: -; abundance: -; CDR3aa: CASSAGTINTEAFF; CDR3nt: TGTGCCAGCAGCGCAGGGACAATCAACACTGAAGCTTTCTTT
j_gene: TRBJ2-7; v_gene: TRBV7-9; d_gene: -; abundance: -; CDR3aa: CASSPPHHEQYF; CDR3nt: TGTGCCAGCAGCCCCCCCCACCACGAGCAGTACTTC
j_gene: TRBJ2-1; v_gene: TRBV7-7; d_gene: -; abundance: few; CDR3aa: CASSLSSLSTYNEQFF; CDR3nt: TGTGCTAGCAGCTTAAGCAGTTTAAGTACCTACAATGAGCAGTTCTTC
j_gene: TRBJ2-7; v_gene: TRBV29-1; d_gene: -; abundance: -; CDR3aa: CSVVGAHEQYF; CDR3nt: TGCAGCGTTGTTGGGGCCCACGAGCAGTACTTC
j_gene: TRBJ2-7; v_gene: TRBV28; d_gene: -; abundance: -; CDR3aa: CASSYTNWGGGFYEQYF; CDR3nt: TGTGCCAGCAGTTATACAAATTGGGGAGGAGGCTTCTACGAGCAGTACTTC
j_gene: TRBJ1-2; v_gene: TRBV12-3/TRBV12-4; d_gene: TRBD1; abundance: -; CDR3aa: CASSLDRGRGYTF; CDR3nt: TGTGCCAGCAGTTTAGACAGGGGTCGTGGCTACACCTTC
j_gene: TRBJ2-1; v_gene: TRBV27; d_gene: -; abundance: -; CDR3aa: CASSSDGYNEQFF; CDR3nt: TGTGCCAGCAGTTCGGATGGGTACAATGAGCAGTTCTTC
j_gene: TRBJ1-1; v_gene: TRBV2; d_gene: TRBD1; abundance: -; CDR3aa: CASRGTGGSGTEAFF; CDR3nt: TGTGCCAGCAGGGGGACAGGGGGCTCGGGCACTGAAGCTTTCTTT
j_gene: TRBJ2-5; v_gene: TRBV6-4; d_gene: -; abundance: -; CDR3aa: CASSDGLTQYF; CDR3nt: TGTGCCAGCAGTGACGGTTTGACCCAGTACTTC
j_gene: TRBJ2-7; v_gene: TRBV27; d_gene: -; abundance: -; CDR3aa: CASSSGAYEQYF; CDR3nt: TGTGCCAGCAGTTCAGGGGCCTACGAGCAGTACTTC
j_gene: TRBJ1-1; v_gene: TRBV9; d_gene: -; abundance: -; CDR3aa: CASSAQGPTEAFF; CDR3nt: TGTGCCAGCAGCGCGCAGGGGCCCACTGAAGCTTTCTTT
j_gene: TRBJ2-3; v_gene: TRBV10-3; d_gene: -; abundance: -; CDR3aa: CAISEWRTSTDTQYF; CDR3nt: TGTGCCATCAGTGAATGGCGAACCTCAACAGATACGCAGTATTTT
j_gene: TRBJ1-2; v_gene: TRBV6-5; d_gene: -; abundance: few; CDR3aa: CASVGYGYTF; CDR3nt: TGTGCCAGCGTTGGCTATGGCTACACCTTC
j_gene: TRBJ1-3; v_gene: TRBV9; d_gene: -; abundance: -; CDR3aa: CASSVSGNTIYF; CDR3nt: TGTGCCAGCAGCGTATCTGGAAACACCATATATTTT
j_gene: TRBJ2-7; v_gene: TRBV21-1; d_gene: -; abundance: -; CDR3aa: CASAGTSGYEQYF; CDR3nt: TGTGCCAGCGCCGGGACTAGCGGCTACGAGCAGTACTTC
j_gene: TRBJ2-5; v_gene: TRBV5-1; d_gene: TRBD2; abundance: -; CDR3aa: CASSILAGFSQETQYF; CDR3nt: TGCGCCAGCAGCATTCTAGCGGGCTTCTCCCAAGAGACCCAGTACTTC
j_gene: TRBJ2-7; v_gene: TRBV5-5; d_gene: TRBD1; abundance: -; CDR3aa: CASSVGQGGDEQYF; CDR3nt: TGTGCCAGCAGCGTAGGACAGGGGGGCGACGAGCAGTACTTC
j_gene: TRBJ1-5; v_gene: TRBV10-3; d_gene: -; abundance: -; CDR3aa: CAISELGGSGNQPQHF; CDR3nt: TGTGCCATCAGTGAGTTGGGGGGTAGCGGCAATCAGCCCCAGCATTTT
j_gene: TRBJ2-7; v_gene: TRBV6-5; d_gene: -; abundance: -; CDR3aa: CATKRGPFSYEQYF; CDR3nt: TGTGCCACCAAGAGGGGCCCTTTCTCCTACGAGCAGTACTTC
j_gene: TRBJ1-2; v_gene: TRBV28; d_gene: -; abundance: -; CDR3aa: CGTRKASYGYTF; CDR3nt: TGTGGGACCCGAAAGGCCTCCTATGGCTACACCTTC
j_gene: TRBJ1-5; v_gene: TRBV19; d_gene: -; abundance: -; CDR3aa: CASSPSSSRYYSNQPQHF; CDR3nt: TGTGCCAGTAGCCCCTCCTCCTCGAGATATTATAGCAATCAGCCCCAGCATTTT
j_gene: TRBJ2-7; v_gene: TRBV7-2; d_gene: -; abundance: -; CDR3aa: CASSPTGWGSYEQYF; CDR3nt: TGTGCCAGCAGCCCGACAGGTTGGGGCTCCTACGAGCAGTACTTC
j_gene: TRBJ2-1; v_gene: TRBV14; d_gene: TRBD2; abundance: once; CDR3aa: CASSQGELAGRDEQFF; CDR3nt: TGTGCCAGCAGCCAAGGTGAACTAGCGGGACGCGATGAGCAGTTCTTC
j_gene: TRBJ2-7; v_gene: TRBV27; d_gene: -; abundance: -; CDR3aa: CASSLAAVPPYEQYF; CDR3nt: TGTGCCAGCAGTTTAGCAGCGGTCCCACCCTACGAGCAGTACTTC
j_gene: TRBJ1-1; v_gene: TRBV18; d_gene: -; abundance: -; CDR3aa: CASSPAGQNTEAFF; CDR3nt: TGTGCCAGCTCACCGGCAGGTCAAAACACTGAAGCTTTCTTT
j_gene: TRBJ2-1; v_gene: TRBV7-6; d_gene: -; abundance: -; CDR3aa: CASSPDRRPYNEQFF; CDR3nt: TGTGCCAGCAGCCCAGACAGGAGACCTTACAATGAGCAGTTCTTC
j_gene: TRBJ1-2; v_gene: TRBV10-3; d_gene: -; abundance: -; CDR3aa: CAISFTGIDDGYTF; CDR3nt: TGTGCCATCAGTTTCACAGGGATAGACGATGGCTACACCTTC
j_gene: TRBJ2-7; v_gene: TRBV10-1; d_gene: -; abundance: -; CDR3aa: CASSESAVMNEQYF; CDR3nt: TGCGCCAGCAGTGAGTCTGCGGTGATGAACGAGCAGTACTTC
j_gene: TRBJ2-5; v_gene: TRBV28; d_gene: -; abundance: -; CDR3aa: CASSLSGPIQETQYF; CDR3nt: TGTGCCAGCAGTTTAAGTGGCCCGATCCAAGAGACCCAGTACTTC
j_gene: TRBJ2-1; v_gene: TRBV21-1; d_gene: -; abundance: -; CDR3aa: CASILGEDEQFF; CDR3nt: TGTGCCAGCATCTTAGGGGAAGATGAGCAGTTCTTC
j_gene: TRBJ2-5; v_gene: TRBV15; d_gene: -; abundance: -; CDR3aa: CATSRGYQETQYF; CDR3nt: TGTGCCACCAGCAGGGGGTACCAAGAGACCCAGTACTTC
j_gene: TRBJ2-7; v_gene: TRBV7-2; d_gene: TRBD2; abundance: -; CDR3aa: CASSLGGTSRYEQYF; CDR3nt: TGTGCCAGCAGCTTAGGTGGGACTAGCCGCTACGAGCAGTACTTC
j_gene: TRBJ1-6; v_gene: TRBV18; d_gene: -; abundance: once; CDR3aa: CASSPTGLNSPLHF; CDR3nt: TGTGCCAGCTCACCGACAGGCCTCAATTCACCCCTCCACTTT
j_gene: TRBJ1-5; v_gene: TRBV28; d_gene: -; abundance: -; CDR3aa: CASSLTGRNQPQHF; CDR3nt: TGTGCCAGCAGTTTAACAGGGAGGAATCAGCCCCAGCATTTT
j_gene: TRBJ2-3; v_gene: TRBV5-1; d_gene: -; abundance: -; CDR3aa: CASTIGKLTDTQYF; CDR3nt: TGCGCCAGCACGATCGGTAAACTCACAGATACGCAGTATTTT
j_gene: TRBJ2-3; v_gene: TRBV14; d_gene: -; abundance: -; CDR3aa: CASSQVVPISTDTQYF; CDR3nt: TGTGCCAGCAGCCAAGTCGTTCCAATAAGCACAGATACGCAGTATTTT
j_gene: TRBJ2-7; v_gene: TRBV5-1; d_gene: -; abundance: -; CDR3aa: CASSLVNSYEQYF; CDR3nt: TGCGCCAGCAGCTTGGTAAATTCCTACGAGCAGTACTTC
j_gene: TRBJ1-2; v_gene: TRBV15; d_gene: -; abundance: -; CDR3aa: CATSGGDNGYTF; CDR3nt: TGTGCCACCAGCGGGGGGGACAATGGCTACACCTTC
j_gene: TRBJ2-1; v_gene: TRBV6-2/TRBV6-3; d_gene: TRBD2; abundance: -; CDR3aa: CASSTPSGNYNEQFF; CDR3nt: TGTGCCAGCAGTACCCCTAGCGGAAACTACAATGAGCAGTTCTTC
j_gene: TRBJ2-7; v_gene: TRBV7-9; d_gene: -; abundance: -; CDR3aa: CASSLALTTDPYEQYF; CDR3nt: TGTGCCAGCAGCTTAGCGCTGACAACTGACCCCTACGAGCAGTACTTC
j_gene: TRBJ2-3; v_gene: TRBV28; d_gene: -; abundance: -; CDR3aa: CASLTASTDTQYF; CDR3nt: TGTGCCAGCTTGACAGCTAGCACAGATACGCAGTATTTT
j_gene: TRBJ1-3; v_gene: TRBV10-3; d_gene: TRBD1; abundance: -; CDR3aa: CAIRDDRVIGNTIYF; CDR3nt: TGTGCCATCAGGGATGACAGGGTTATTGGAAACACCATATATTTT
j_gene: TRBJ1-5; v_gene: TRBV7-8; d_gene: TRBD1; abundance: -; CDR3aa: CASSFRDRENQPQHF; CDR3nt: TGTGCCAGCAGCTTTAGGGACAGGGAAAATCAGCCCCAGCATTTT
j_gene: TRBJ1-6; v_gene: TRBV5-1; d_gene: TRBD1; abundance: -; CDR3aa: CASSLRAPGQGALDSPLHF; CDR3nt: TGCGCCAGCAGCTTGAGGGCCCCGGGACAGGGGGCACTAGATTCACCCCTCCACTTT
j_gene: TRBJ1-6; v_gene: TRBV10-3; d_gene: -; abundance: -; CDR3aa: CAISESGSSYNSPLHF; CDR3nt: TGTGCCATCAGTGAGAGCGGGAGCTCCTATAATTCACCCCTCCACTTT
j_gene: TRBJ1-2; v_gene: TRBV19; d_gene: -; abundance: -; CDR3aa: CASSRGGLNYGYTF; CDR3nt: TGTGCCAGTAGTCGCGGCGGCCTTAACTATGGCTACACCTTC
j_gene: TRBJ2-1; v_gene: TRBV28; d_gene: TRBD2; abundance: -; CDR3aa: CASSSTSGVYEFF; CDR3nt: TGTGCCAGCAGTTCGACTAGCGGGGTCTATGAGTTCTTC
j_gene: TRBJ1-1; v_gene: TRBV5-5; d_gene: -; abundance: -; CDR3aa: CASSFQGALNTEAFF; CDR3nt: TGTGCCAGCAGCTTCCAGGGAGCCCTGAACACTGAAGCTTTCTTT
j_gene: TRBJ1-1; v_gene: TRBV28; d_gene: -; abundance: -; CDR3aa: CASSPRGWNTEAFF; CDR3nt: TGTGCCAGCAGTCCCCGCGGGTGGAACACTGAAGCTTTCTTT